This TCR beta chain was sequenced for a study of blood T cells in healthy people across ages. Those donating, healthy Caucasian individuals from Russia, were aged about 6 to 95. Per-sample yields of isolated PBMCs were at least 6.5 million. With a J-beta primer mix and a sample-barcoded 5' primer, a second PCR ran roughly 6 to 12 cycles. At least 2.5 million CDR3-containing paired-end reads were obtained per sample. Each CDR3 protein is one row after TCRdb ran MiXCR on the 5' RACE reads. The table lists about 650,000 distinct CDR3 sequences, 32% of them singletons. This CDR3 comprises 16 residues. V shed 0 bases and J shed 5 bases, with 16 bases lying between them. Germline V lookup: CDR1 MDHEN, CDR2 SYDVKM.

This sequence originates from a woman aged 80 or older in good health. The chain joins TRBV28 to TRBJ1-1, with D possibly being TRBD1 (5 bases). The sequencing sample was made of blood. The CDR3 reads CASSLWTGTEGTEAFF. The CDR3 nucleotides read TGTGCCAGCAGTTTATGGACCGGAACCGAGGGGACTGAAGCTTTCTTT. The full variable domain, completed using reference TRBV28 and TRBJ1-1, is DVKVTQSSRYLVKRTGEKVFLECVQDMDHENMFWYRQDPGLGLRLIYFSYDVKMKEKGDIPEGYSVSREKKERFSLILESASTNQTSMYLCASSLWTGTEGTEAFFGQGTRLTVV.